This is a list of T cell receptor beta chains from one sample in a study of blood T cell repertoires in COVID-19. Using immunoSEQ multiplex PCR, the repertoire was profiled, and TCRdb retains in-frame clones only, with some absent. This table holds 150,000 to 200,000 clones, 88% found once. Sequences were obtained from PBMCs or T cells enriched from blood (not recorded which). The receptors were gathered from a woman in her forties or fifties who had recovered from COVID-19. Both conserved end residues are part of each CDR3. The order of the fields is J gene, V gene, CDR3 protein.

J gene: TRBJ2-1
V gene: TRBV2
CDR3 protein: CASSSTGTPYNEQFF

J gene: TRBJ2-7
V gene: TRBV28
CDR3 protein: CASRPPGPGTGVGEQYF

J gene: TRBJ2-3
V gene: TRBV4-3
CDR3 protein: CASSQGQLTDTQYF

J gene: TRBJ2-2
V gene: TRBV6-2/TRBV6-3
CDR3 protein: CASSLAGAGGPRQLFF

J gene: TRBJ1-5
V gene: TRBV2
CDR3 protein: CASTYSGTGGDQPQHF

J gene: TRBJ1-2
V gene: TRBV7-9
CDR3 protein: CASSLGGITFGYTF

J gene: TRBJ1-2
V gene: TRBV2
CDR3 protein: CASSPGTAYGYTF

J gene: TRBJ2-1
V gene: TRBV7-2
CDR3 protein: CASSLVGQGPNEQFF

J gene: TRBJ2-1
V gene: TRBV7-3
CDR3 protein: CASSFGGYNEQFF

J gene: TRBJ1-4
V gene: TRBV18
CDR3 protein: CASSRTGSNEKLFF

J gene: TRBJ1-1
V gene: TRBV4-1
CDR3 protein: CASSQGAGNTEAFF

J gene: TRBJ1-2
V gene: TRBV6-2/TRBV6-3
CDR3 protein: CASSSPRTGGRYGYTF

J gene: TRBJ1-2
V gene: TRBV5-1
CDR3 protein: CASSLLRDRDSANYGYTF

J gene: TRBJ1-1
V gene: TRBV5-1
CDR3 protein: CASSWGGEAFF

J gene: TRBJ2-1
V gene: TRBV6-5
CDR3 protein: CASSYVGGYNEQFF

J gene: TRBJ1-1
V gene: TRBV27
CDR3 protein: CASSLGQRAFF

J gene: TRBJ2-7
V gene: TRBV30
CDR3 protein: CAWSPGQPPKGEQYF

J gene: TRBJ2-1
V gene: TRBV9
CDR3 protein: CASSVGGDRHNEQFF

J gene: TRBJ1-3
V gene: TRBV30
CDR3 protein: CAWSVRWGAGNTIYF

J gene: TRBJ2-7
V gene: TRBV6-5
CDR3 protein: CAHSGQGRYEQYF

J gene: TRBJ1-1
V gene: TRBV29-1
CDR3 protein: CSADSQGLGTEAFF

J gene: TRBJ2-7
V gene: TRBV7-2
CDR3 protein: CASSLAVAGYEQYF

J gene: TRBJ1-3
V gene: TRBV11-2
CDR3 protein: CASSFTGVTGNTIYF

J gene: TRBJ2-1
V gene: TRBV7-3
CDR3 protein: CASSLTLGGSGEQFF

J gene: TRBJ1-5
V gene: TRBV10-3
CDR3 protein: CAISPQGAGGQPQHF

J gene: TRBJ2-7
V gene: TRBV12-3/TRBV12-4
CDR3 protein: CASSQGFGEQYF

J gene: TRBJ2-3
V gene: TRBV7-2
CDR3 protein: CASSSAHLAGGFTDTQYF

J gene: TRBJ2-3
V gene: TRBV18
CDR3 protein: CASSPHSTDTQYF

J gene: TRBJ2-5
V gene: TRBV29-1
CDR3 protein: CSVDERGQQETQYF

J gene: TRBJ2-3
V gene: TRBV24-1
CDR3 protein: CATSDFRGDTQYF

J gene: TRBJ2-3
V gene: TRBV9
CDR3 protein: CASSVPGRNGGGTDTQYF

J gene: TRBJ2-5
V gene: TRBV7-2
CDR3 protein: CASSFLGPVAGNQETQYF

J gene: TRBJ2-3
V gene: TRBV2
CDR3 protein: CASSGGGTSGRSAQYF

J gene: TRBJ1-6
V gene: TRBV7-8
CDR3 protein: CASSTQGDGLSYNSPLHF

J gene: TRBJ1-1
V gene: TRBV6-5
CDR3 protein: CASSRQTRQNTEAFF

J gene: TRBJ2-3
V gene: TRBV6-5
CDR3 protein: CASSSLADTQYF

J gene: TRBJ1-1
V gene: TRBV19
CDR3 protein: CASSAGSFGATEAFF

J gene: TRBJ2-5
V gene: TRBV10-3
CDR3 protein: CAISRLAGALRETQYF

J gene: TRBJ2-7
V gene: TRBV30
CDR3 protein: CAWRTRDTRREQYF

J gene: TRBJ2-5
V gene: TRBV24-1
CDR3 protein: CATSDQRSGLETQYF

J gene: TRBJ2-3
V gene: TRBV7-6
CDR3 protein: CASSLGGQGGTDTQYF

J gene: TRBJ2-2
V gene: TRBV4-2
CDR3 protein: CASSQEGAGFSNTGELFF

J gene: TRBJ2-7
V gene: TRBV4-3
CDR3 protein: CASSRDRRTYEQYF

J gene: TRBJ2-6
V gene: TRBV5-8
CDR3 protein: CASVSRSGANVLTF

J gene: TRBJ2-1
V gene: TRBV7-2
CDR3 protein: CASSLAGGRPYNEQFF

J gene: TRBJ2-7
V gene: TRBV4-1
CDR3 protein: CASSLGLAYEQYF

J gene: TRBJ2-3
V gene: TRBV6-2/TRBV6-3
CDR3 protein: CASSSGLGTDTQYF

J gene: TRBJ1-4
V gene: TRBV2
CDR3 protein: CASIEDRTTNEKLFF

J gene: TRBJ1-2
V gene: TRBV7-2
CDR3 protein: CASSFSDRGLDGYTF

J gene: TRBJ2-7
V gene: TRBV24-1
CDR3 protein: CATSERTGSEQYF

J gene: TRBJ2-7
V gene: TRBV4-1
CDR3 protein: CASSQGGQRAYEQYF

J gene: TRBJ1-2
V gene: TRBV19
CDR3 protein: CATTNLPGYGYTF

J gene: TRBJ1-3
V gene: TRBV12-3/TRBV12-4
CDR3 protein: CASSFRAGNTIYF

J gene: TRBJ2-1
V gene: TRBV27
CDR3 protein: CASSLTSGGAISDEQFF

J gene: TRBJ1-6
V gene: TRBV4-1
CDR3 protein: CASSQPSGGVANSPLHF

J gene: TRBJ1-2
V gene: TRBV3-1/TRBV3-2
CDR3 protein: CASSQADRNYGYTF

J gene: TRBJ1-4
V gene: TRBV5-6
CDR3 protein: CASRLSGDNEKLFF

J gene: TRBJ1-5
V gene: TRBV18
CDR3 protein: CASSPGQGNQPQHF

J gene: TRBJ1-1
V gene: TRBV10-3
CDR3 protein: CAIRSDGLMNTEAFF

J gene: TRBJ2-6
V gene: TRBV6-1
CDR3 protein: CASSAPPGQGSGANVLTF